This T cell receptor (beta chain) stems from a study of blood T cell repertoires in COVID-19. At the level of the study: Italy, Spain and the United States were the sources of the convalescent and acute COVID-19 samples. PBMCs, B-cell-depleted T cells, or T cells provided the cDNA or gDNA that made up the material.

The CDR3 loop spans 15 amino acids. Germline V gene lookup returns CDR1 SGHRS and CDR2 YFSETQ. V lost 0 bases to trimming and J lost 5 bases, with 12 bases between them. Individuals aged roughly 18 to 95 years were recruited from 24 US areas. Cohort 3 recovery required two negative PCRs, clearance, or symptom resolution. The repertoire was sequenced with immunoSEQ multiplex PCR; TCRdb's copy has only in-frame clones and lacks some. The sample has almost 500,000 clones; more than 85% are singletons. The gene calls are TRBV5-1 and TRBJ2-1, with D perhaps TRBD1 (6 bases). The sequencing input was PBMCs or T cells enriched from blood (not recorded which). The origin of this receptor is an older woman who had recovered from COVID-19. CDR3 sequence: CASSLDRTVDNEQFF. CDR3 DNA: TGCGCCAGCAGCTTGGACCGGACAGTGGACAATGAGCAGTTCTTC.